These 8 T cell receptor beta chains were sequenced from one sample in a study of PD-1 blockade in classical Hodgkin lymphoma. Sequencing used immunoSEQ multiplex PCR; TCRdb keeps in-frame clones, though not all of them. In the table there are approximately 20,000 clones, 75% to 90% of which are singletons. Time point noted: cycle 4 day 1 (C4D1), after five to seven weeks of nivolumab. Each and every patient relapsed after autologous stem cell transplantation, and patients got differing brentuximab vedotin exposure. Out of thawed PBMCs, magnetic negative selection purified CD4+ T cells. The sequencing used CD4+ T cells from blood, collected before the fourth cycle of nivolumab. The receptors here all came from a human donor with classical Hodgkin lymphoma.

The V and J genes are TRBV18 and TRBJ1-5; D not certain. The CDR3 is made up of 13 amino acids. Looked up from germline, CDR1 is KGHSH and CDR2 is LQKENI. The ends were cut back, 3 bases at V and 7 bases at J, with 10 bases in the middle. In nucleotides, the CDR3 is TGTGCCAGCTCACCCGGGGAAGACCAGCCCCAGCATTTT. Translated, it gives CASSPGEDQPQHF.

The chain has TRBV7-8 and TRBJ1-1; no reliable D call. Germline V gene data show CDR1 as SGHVS and CDR2 as FQNEAQ. The CDR3 runs to 13 residues. Trimming removed 6 bases from V and 6 bases from J, with 14 bases in between. CDR3 DNA sequence: TGTGCCAGCAGATCCGGGTCCGGGGCTGAAGCTTTCTTT. This encodes CASRSGSGAEAFF.

The chain uses TRBV28 and TRBJ1-1; tentatively, D is TRBD1 (6 bases). Germline V gene sequence: CDR1 MDHEN, CDR2 SYDVKM. The CDR3 runs 16 residues. The ends were cut back, 1 base at V and 3 bases at J, with 15 bases in the middle. CDR3 nucleotides: TGTGCCAGCAGTTTATCTGGGGGGGCAAGGGACACTGAAGCTTTCTTT. This translates into CASSLSGGARDTEAFF.

J is TRBJ1-1 and V is TRBV15; 7 bases are a match to TRBD1. The V segment lost 4 bases and the J segment 0 bases; nucleotides outside the gene matches: 5. Germline assignment: CDR1 LNHNV and CDR2 YYDKDF (reference sequence). The CDR3 contains 15 residues. The CDR3 sequence: CATSTAGQMNTEAFF. The CDR3 DNA is TGTGCCACCAGCACCGCGGGACAGATGAACACTGAAGCTTTCTTT.

The chain uses TRBV18 and TRBJ2-2; D is possibly TRBD1 (5 bases). The germline V gene has CDR1 KGHSH and CDR2 LQKENI. V was clipped by 1 base and J by 6 bases, with 9 bases between them. The length of the CDR3 is 14 residues. The CDR3 coding sequence is TGTGCCAGCTCACCACAGGGGTCCGCCGGGGAGCTGTTTTTT. Protein sequence: CASSPQGSAGELFF.

This clone is termed medium-sized. This chain links TRBV6-1 with TRBJ2-7; TRBD1 aligns across 7 bases. V trimming: 4 bases; J trimming: 10 bases; junction bases outside the gene matches: 7. The germline V gene has CDR1 MNHNS and CDR2 SASEGT. This CDR3 is 12 amino acids long. This CDR3 reads CASSGGQTPQYF. The CDR3 coding sequence is TGTGCCAGCAGTGGGGGACAGACTCCCCAGTACTTC.

The CDR3 DNA reads TGTGCCAGCTCAATACCGGGAGGTACGCAGTATTTT. Its protein is CASSIPGGTQYF. The V gene is TRBV6-5, the J gene TRBJ2-3, with 7 bases fitting TRBD2. Trimming took 8 bases from V and 8 from J; bases not matched to a gene: 7. The germline V gene encodes CDR1 MNHEY and CDR2 SVGAGI. The CDR3 consists of 12 residues.

The V gene is TRBV5-4, the J gene TRBJ2-3, with D tentatively TRBD1 or TRBD2 (5 bases each). There are 12 residues in the CDR3. Trimming stripped 3 bases from V and 9 bases from J, with 11 bases between. Germline V gene sequence: CDR1 SGHNT, CDR2 YYREEE (reference sequence). CDR3 in DNA: TGTGCCAGCAGCTCCGCAGGGACGACGCAGTATTTT. Protein sequence: CASSSAGTTQYF.